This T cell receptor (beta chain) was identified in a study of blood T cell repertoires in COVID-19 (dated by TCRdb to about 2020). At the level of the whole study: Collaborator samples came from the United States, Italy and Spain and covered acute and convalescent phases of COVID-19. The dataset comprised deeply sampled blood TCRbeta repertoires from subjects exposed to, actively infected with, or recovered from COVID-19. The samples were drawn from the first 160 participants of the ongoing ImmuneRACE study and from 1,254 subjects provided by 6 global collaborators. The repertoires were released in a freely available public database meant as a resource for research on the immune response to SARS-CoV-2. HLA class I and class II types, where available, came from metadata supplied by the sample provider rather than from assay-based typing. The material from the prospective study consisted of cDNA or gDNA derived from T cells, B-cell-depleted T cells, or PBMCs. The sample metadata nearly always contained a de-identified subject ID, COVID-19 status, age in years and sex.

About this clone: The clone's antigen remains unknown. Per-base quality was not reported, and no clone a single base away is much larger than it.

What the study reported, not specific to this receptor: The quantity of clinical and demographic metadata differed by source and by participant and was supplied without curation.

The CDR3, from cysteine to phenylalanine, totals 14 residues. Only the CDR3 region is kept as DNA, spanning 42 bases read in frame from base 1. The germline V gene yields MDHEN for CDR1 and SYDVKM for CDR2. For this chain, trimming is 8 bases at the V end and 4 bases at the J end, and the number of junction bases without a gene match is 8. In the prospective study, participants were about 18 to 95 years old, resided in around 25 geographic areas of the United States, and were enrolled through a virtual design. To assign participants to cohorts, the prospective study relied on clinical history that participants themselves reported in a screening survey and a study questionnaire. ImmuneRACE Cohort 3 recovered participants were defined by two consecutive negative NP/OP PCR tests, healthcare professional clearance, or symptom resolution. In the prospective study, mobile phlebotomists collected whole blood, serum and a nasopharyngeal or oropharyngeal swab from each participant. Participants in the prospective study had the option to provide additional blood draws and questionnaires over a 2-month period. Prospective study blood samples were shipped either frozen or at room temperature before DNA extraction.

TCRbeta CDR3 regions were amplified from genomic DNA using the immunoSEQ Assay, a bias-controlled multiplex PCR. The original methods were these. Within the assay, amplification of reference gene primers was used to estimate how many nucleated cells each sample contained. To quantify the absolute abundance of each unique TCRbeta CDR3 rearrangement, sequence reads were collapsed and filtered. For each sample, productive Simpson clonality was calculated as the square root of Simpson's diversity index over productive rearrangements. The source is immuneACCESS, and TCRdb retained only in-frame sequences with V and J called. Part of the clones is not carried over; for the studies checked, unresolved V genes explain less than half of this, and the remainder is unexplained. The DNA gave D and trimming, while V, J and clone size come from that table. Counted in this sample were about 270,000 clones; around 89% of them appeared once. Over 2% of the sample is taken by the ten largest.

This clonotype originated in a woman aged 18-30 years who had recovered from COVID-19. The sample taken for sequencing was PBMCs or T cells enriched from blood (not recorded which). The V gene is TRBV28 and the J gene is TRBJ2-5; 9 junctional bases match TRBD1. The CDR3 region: CASVLGQGPETQYF. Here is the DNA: TGTGCCAGCGTGCTGGGACAGGGTCCAGAGACCCAGTACTTC.